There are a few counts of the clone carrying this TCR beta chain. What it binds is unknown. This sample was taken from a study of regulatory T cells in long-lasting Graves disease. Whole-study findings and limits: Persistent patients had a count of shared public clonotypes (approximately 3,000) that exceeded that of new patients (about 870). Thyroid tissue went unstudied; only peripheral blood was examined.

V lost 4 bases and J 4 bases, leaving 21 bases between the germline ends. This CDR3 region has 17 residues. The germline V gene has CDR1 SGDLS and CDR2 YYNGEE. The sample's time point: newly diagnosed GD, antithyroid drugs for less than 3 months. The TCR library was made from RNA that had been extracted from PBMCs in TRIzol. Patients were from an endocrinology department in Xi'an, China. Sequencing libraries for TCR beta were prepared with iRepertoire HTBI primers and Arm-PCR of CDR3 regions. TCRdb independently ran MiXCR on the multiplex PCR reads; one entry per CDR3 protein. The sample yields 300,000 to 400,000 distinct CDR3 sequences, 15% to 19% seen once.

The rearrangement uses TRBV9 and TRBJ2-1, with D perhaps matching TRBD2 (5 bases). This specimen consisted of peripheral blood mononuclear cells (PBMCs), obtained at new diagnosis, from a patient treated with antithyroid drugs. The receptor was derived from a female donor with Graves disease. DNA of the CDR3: TGTGCCAGCAGCTCCGGGATCACCACCACATTTTACAATGAGCAGTTCTTC. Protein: CASSSGITTTFYNEQFF.